This T cell receptor (beta chain) derives from a study of CD8 T cells in Susac syndrome. Overall study findings and caveats: Within total CD8+ repertoires, around 15 Susac-specific public clones were found, and within CD8+ TEMRA repertoires, five. Only a relatively small number of individuals were included in the TCR sequencing and HLA analysis.

TCR beta from blood CD8+ and CD4+ T cells was sequenced. Random hexamers were used to reverse transcribe about 0.45 to 1 ug of RNA. Via MiXCR, TCRdb re-called the immunoSEQ multiplex PCR reads, giving one row per CDR3 protein. The sample has 70,000 to 100,000 distinct CDR3 sequences, about 96% seen once. Turning to this clonotype: Its antigen remains unknown.

The sequence was obtained from a human donor with Susac syndrome. The source material was CD8+ T cells from PBMCs.

DNA of the CDR3: TGTGCCAGCAGTTTCCACGACTCCTACAATGAGCAGTTCTTC. It codes for CASSFHDSYNEQFF. The genes are TRBV27 and TRBJ2-1; D call uncertain. V lost 3 bases to trimming and J lost 0 bases, with 6 bases between them. CDR1 is MNHEY and CDR2 is SMNVEV in the germline V gene (reference sequence). The CDR3 runs 14 residues.